This TCR beta chain was retrieved from a study of cytomegalovirus exposure and HLA in healthy donors. The study, taken as a whole, reports: The authors considered a cluster of highly shared sequence variants likely to be a sequencing artifact.

Only a few counts were recorded for this clone. What it binds is not known. PCR involved 60 Vbeta and 13 Jbeta primers. Clones were sequenced by immunoSEQ multiplex PCR, and TCRdb holds only the in-frame ones, with some missing. The sample lists 100,000 to 150,000 clones, roughly 70% occurring once. V was trimmed by 3 bases and J by 2 bases, leaving 8 bases between them. Per germline, CDR1 SNHLY and CDR2 FYNNEI. The CDR3 loop spans 14 amino acids. This receptor was obtained from a man in his forties or fifties in good health and CMV-seropositive. The chain carries TRBV2 and TRBJ1-3, with a weak D call TRBD1 (5 bases). The specimen sequenced was PBMCs. The DNA for the CDR3 is TGTGCCAGCAGTGACAGGGTTGCTGGAAACACCATATATTTT. Translation gives CASSDRVAGNTIYF.